These 20 T cell receptor beta chains were all obtained from the same sample, sequenced in a study of cytotoxic CD8 clonotypes in ibrutinib-treated CLL. Clones were sequenced by immunoSEQ multiplex PCR, and TCRdb holds only the in-frame ones, with some missing. The sample contains roughly 150,000 clones, 70% to 90% of which appear only once. This specimen was PBMCs, taken at disease progression, from a patient treated with ibrutinib. These receptors were obtained from a human donor with chronic lymphocytic leukemia.

Only a few counts were recorded for this clone. The chain has TRBV19 and TRBJ1-5; D not certain. Deletions cut 5 bases from V and 4 bases from J, with 9 bases between. Germline CDR1 reads LNHDA; CDR2 reads SQIVND (reference sequence). The CDR3 is 13 amino acids. The CDR3 is CASSPTLNQPQHF. The CDR3 region has the DNA TGTGCCAGTAGTCCGACCTTAAATCAGCCCCAGCATTTT.

This clone was found once. The chain couples TRBV9 to TRBJ1-2; D may be TRBD1 (5 bases). Germline CDR1 SGDLS, CDR2 YYNGEE. This CDR3 is 16 amino acids long. V gave up 0 bases and J gave up 10 bases, with 22 bases separating them. The CDR3 loop reads CASSVATRQIYEVYTF. CDR3 nucleotides: TGTGCCAGCAGCGTAGCTACCCGACAGATATATGAGGTCTACACCTTC.

J is TRBJ2-1 and V is TRBV11-3; 8 bases fit TRBD2. The CDR3 extends over 16 amino acids. V gave up 5 bases and J gave up 0 bases; unmatched junction bases: 6. Looked up from germline, CDR1 is SGHNT and CDR2 is YENEEA. The CDR3: CASSRTSLSSYNEQFF. CDR3 bases: TGTGCCAGCAGCCGGACTAGCCTAAGCTCCTACAATGAGCAGTTCTTC.

The gene calls are TRBV13 and TRBJ2-1, with TRBD2 matching 9 bases. Germline-derived CDR1 and CDR2 are PRHDT and FYEKMQ (reference sequence). The V segment lost 6 bases and the J segment 2 bases; nucleotides outside the gene matches: 5. This CDR3 contains 15 residues. The CDR3 region has the DNA TGTGCCAGCAGGGTAGCGGGAGAGGCCTACAATGAGCAGTTCTTC. Translating gives CASRVAGEAYNEQFF.

The V call is TRBV18, the J call TRBJ1-5; D is unresolved. V lost 6 bases to trimming and J lost 0 bases, with 9 bases between them. Germline CDR1 and CDR2: KGHSH and LQKENI. This CDR3 region has 14 residues. The CDR3 DNA reads TGTGCCAGCTCTTACAGCAATAGCAATCAGCCCCAGCATTTT. This sequence encodes CASSYSNSNQPQHF.

A few counts support this clone. The chain is built from TRBV19 and TRBJ1-5; D is perhaps TRBD1 (5 bases). Trimming left V 7 bases short and J 3 bases short, with 13 bases between. This CDR3 contains 14 residues. The germline gives CDR1 LNHDA, CDR2 SQIVND (reference sequence). CDR3 nucleotide sequence: TGTGCCAGTACTGGCAGGGCGTCCAATCAGCCCCAGCATTTT. This codes for CASTGRASNQPQHF. Combining the CDR3 with reference TRBV19 and TRBJ1-5 gives the whole variable domain DGGITQSPKYLFRKEGQNVTLSCEQNLNHDAMYWYRQDPGQGLRLIYYSQIVNDFQKGDIAEGYSVSREKKESFPLTVTSAQKNPTAFYLCASTGRASNQPQHFGDGTRLSIL.

V and J are TRBV11-2 and TRBJ1-1, with no clear D. There are 12 residues in the CDR3. Trimming shortened V by 5 bases and J by 3 bases, and 7 bases separated the two germline ends. The V gene's germline CDR1 is SGHAT and CDR2 FQNNGV. The CDR3 DNA reads as TGTGCCAGCAGCGCTGGACACACTGAAGCTTTCTTT. Translated: CASSAGHTEAFF.

The V and J genes are TRBV25-1 and TRBJ2-2, with unresolved D. Trimming took 5 bases from V and 0 from J, leaving 16 bases between them. The CDR3 is 17 amino acids. CDR1 is MGHDK and CDR2 is SYGVNS in the germline V gene. The CDR3 is CASSSYASRANTGELFF. DNA of the CDR3: TGTGCCAGCAGTTCGTATGCAAGTCGAGCGAACACCGGGGAGCTGTTTTTT.

The V gene is TRBV10-1, the J gene TRBJ2-1; tentatively, D is TRBD1 or TRBD2 (5 bases each). The CDR3 sequence is 15 residues long. Between the trimmed V and J ends, which lost 2 bases and 6 bases, there was a span of 14 bases. Germline V gene sequence: CDR1 WNHNN, CDR2 SYGVQD (reference sequence). For the CDR3, the DNA is TGCGCCAGCAGTGAGACAGGACGGACTTTCAATGAGCAGTTCTTC. Its protein is CASSETGRTFNEQFF.

CDR3 sequence (DNA): TGCGCCAGCAGCTTAACGGATACCGGGGAGCTGTTTTTT. Translation gives CASSLTDTGELFF. V is TRBV5-1 and J is TRBJ2-2; D gene ambiguous. The V end was cut by 2 bases, the J end by 5 bases, with 7 bases between. The CDR3 contains 13 residues. CDR1 is SGHRS and CDR2 is YFSETQ in the germline V gene.

To note about this clone: The same CDR3 arises from other DNA sequences in this sample as well. The chain couples TRBV5-1 to TRBJ1-5; no reliable D call. CDR1 and CDR2 (germline): SGHRS, YFSETQ. There are 13 residues in the CDR3. Trimming cost V 2 bases and J 0 bases, with 3 bases left between them. This chain's CDR3 is CASSLDSNQPQHF. For the CDR3, the DNA is TGCGCCAGCAGCTTAGATAGCAATCAGCCCCAGCATTTT.

The J gene is TRBJ1-5, the V gene TRBV7-8; D not resolved. This CDR3 is 16 amino acids long. Per the germline V gene, CDR1 is SGHVS and CDR2 is FQNEAQ. The V gene lost 2 bases and the J gene lost 0 bases, with 11 bases spanning the gap. CDR3 sequence: CASSLTGINSNQPQHF. Here the CDR3 DNA reads TGTGCCAGCAGCTTAACCGGGATTAATAGCAATCAGCCCCAGCATTTT.

This chain joins TRBV7-3 and TRBJ1-2; TRBD1 matches at 8 bases. The V segment lost 3 bases and the J segment 5 bases; nucleotides outside the gene matches: 8. CDR1 and CDR2 from the germline V gene are SGHTA and FQGTGA. The CDR3 consists of 15 residues. The CDR3 loop is CASSFNRQGTYGYTF. The CDR3 region has the DNA TGTGCCAGCAGCTTCAATCGACAGGGGACATATGGCTACACCTTC. Full variable domain (remainder filled in from reference TRBV7-3 and TRBJ1-2): GAGVSQTPSNKVTEKGKYVELRCDPISGHTALYWYRQSLGQGPEFLIYFQGTGAADDSGLPNDRFFAVRPEGSVSTLKIQRTERGDSAVYLCASSFNRQGTYGYTFGSGTRLTVV.

This clone was found a few times. This chain connects TRBV15 to TRBJ1-4, with a possible D match to TRBD1 (5 bases). The germline V and J ends were trimmed by 0 bases and 6 bases, with 5 bases remaining between them. The CDR3 length is 13 residues. The V gene's germline CDR1 is LNHNV and CDR2 YYDKDF (reference sequence). CDR3 nucleotide sequence: TGTGCCACCAGCAGAGACAGGGATGAAAAACTGTTTTTT. This sequence encodes CATSRDRDEKLFF. Full variable domain (outside the CDR3, taken from reference TRBV15 and TRBJ1-4): DAMVIQNPRYQVTQFGKPVTLSCSQTLNHNVMYWYQQKSSQAPKLLFHYYDKDFNNEADTPDNFQSRRPNTSFCFLDIRSPGLGDTAMYLCATSRDRDEKLFFGSGTQLSVL.

The CDR3: CATSRDLQETQYF. Here the CDR3 DNA reads TGTGCCACGAGCCGGGACCTTCAAGAGACCCAGTACTTC. The chain uses TRBV15 and TRBJ2-5; D may match TRBD1 or TRBD2 (5 bases each). This CDR3 comprises 13 residues. Germline values: CDR1 LNHNV, CDR2 YYDKDF (reference sequence). Trimming removed 9 bases from V and 2 bases from J, with 13 bases in between.

This rearrangement joins TRBV21-1 to TRBJ2-7; the table gives TRBD2 as D, unverified against the DNA. TRBV21-1 corresponds to a pseudogene. This CDR3 region has 17 residues. The CDR3 DNA follows: TGTGCCAGCAGCATTACGAGCGGGAGGGCCTGTTCCGACGAGCAGTACTTC. Its translation is CASSITSGRACSDEQYF.

The genes are TRBV19 and TRBJ1-2, with TRBD1 matching 8 bases. This CDR3 has 16 residues. V was pared by 0 bases and J by 5 bases, with 8 bases of the junction left unmatched. CDR1 is LNHDA, CDR2 SQIVND, per germline (reference sequence). The CDR3 nucleotides are TGTGCCAGTAGTATAGACACAAGACAGGGGAGTTATGGCTACACCTTC. It codes for CASSIDTRQGSYGYTF.

The V and J genes are TRBV29-1 and TRBJ2-3, with D possibly TRBD1 on 5 matching bases. Looked up from germline, CDR1 is SQVTM and CDR2 is ANQGSEA. CDR3 length equals 13 residues. Trimming took 2 bases from V and 1 from J, leaving 7 bases between them. CDR3 in amino acids: CSVEPRGTDTQYF. The CDR3 DNA reads as TGCAGCGTTGAACCCAGGGGCACAGATACGCAGTATTTT.

This clone was observed a single time. The V gene is TRBV30, the J gene TRBJ2-7, with TRBD1 identical over 7 bases. There are 15 residues in the CDR3. The V gene's germline CDR1 is GTSNPN and CDR2 SVGIG (reference sequence). V was pared by 2 bases and J by 0 bases, with 7 bases of the junction left unmatched. The CDR3 loop is CAWSSPTGFSYEQYF. CDR3 bases: TGTGCCTGGAGTTCCCCGACAGGGTTCTCCTACGAGCAGTACTTC.

V is TRBV5-6 and J is TRBJ1-2, with 8 bases identical to TRBD1. V lost 4 bases and J lost 4; bases outside the gene matches: 9. The length of the CDR3 is 15 residues. Germline CDR1 and CDR2: SGHDT and YYEEEE. CDR3 loop: CASSPTGDTFYGYTF. Here the CDR3 DNA reads TGTGCCAGCAGCCCGACAGGGGACACATTCTATGGCTACACCTTC.